The 9 T cell receptor beta chains listed next were all sequenced from one sample in a study of CD8 T cells in ankylosing spondylitis. Overall study results and limits: Among TCR beta sequences, a motif of several highly homologous variants appeared characteristic of ankylosing spondylitis blood.

Antigens of these TCRs are unknown. MiXCR was run by TCRdb on the 5' RACE reads, yielding one entry per CDR3 protein. The table records about 540,000 distinct CDR3 sequences, over 9.5% of them present only once. The source material was blood, either unsorted or a sorted T cell fraction (not recorded which). The receptors come from a male donor with ankylosing spondylitis.

With respect to this clonotype: One end of the junction does not line up with germline, which may come from a read error. The genes are TRBV5-1 and TRBJ2-2; 10 bases agree with TRBD2. The CDR3 loop spans 15 amino acids. CDR1 and CDR2 (germline): SGHRS, YFSETQ. The CDR3: CASSLGLADTGELFF. The CDR3 DNA reads TGTGCCAGCAGCTTAGGACTAGCGGACACCGGGGAGCTGTTTTTT.

This clonotype has more than one count but fewer than ten. This chain connects TRBV7-9 to TRBJ2-5; D is ambiguous. The CDR3 runs to 14 residues. Germline values: CDR1 SEHNR, CDR2 FQNEAQ (reference sequence). V shed 4 bases and J shed 5 bases, with 14 bases lying between them. CDR3 loop: CASSSAWGGETQYF. The CDR3 DNA sequence: TGTGCCAGCAGCTCCGCGTGGGGTGGCGAGACCCAGTACTTC.

This clonotype was picked up a small number of times. The J gene is TRBJ2-1, the V gene TRBV11-2; D unresolved. V lost 1 base to trimming and J lost 5 bases, with 9 bases between them. The length of the CDR3 is 14 residues. Germline-derived CDR1 and CDR2 are SGHAT and FQNNGV. The CDR3 protein is CASSLVWQNNEQFF. The CDR3 DNA reads TGTGCCAGCAGCTTAGTTTGGCAAAACAATGAGCAGTTCTTC.

This clonotype appeared many times. The chain is built from TRBV7-2 and TRBJ1-1; 10 positions match TRBD1. V lost 1 base, J lost 3 bases, and 2 bases stayed unmatched. The length of the CDR3 is 15 residues. Germline CDR1 and CDR2: SGHTA and FQGNSA. CDR3 nucleotide sequence: TGTGCCAGCAGCTTAGACGGGACAGGGGACACTGAAGCTTTCTTT. Its protein is CASSLDGTGDTEAFF.

Turning to this clonotype: Sequence at one end of the junction differs from germline and may be a read error. The chain employs TRBV12-3 or TRBV12-4 and TRBJ2-1; D is uncertain. The CDR3 is 14 amino acids. The CDR3 bases are TGTGCCAGCAGACACAGCCGGTCCTACGATGAGCAGTTCTTC. Translation gives CASRHSRSYDEQFF.

The chain is built from TRBV6-1 and TRBJ2-5; a weak D match, TRBD2 (6 bases). This CDR3 spans 15 amino acids. In germline, CDR1 is MNHNS, CDR2 SASEGT. Trimming took off 7 bases at V and 5 bases at J, with 20 bases between the two ends. This chain's CDR3 is CASTQNRGVGETQYF. The CDR3 DNA reads as TGTGCCAGCACCCAGAACCGCGGGGTTGGGGAGACCCAGTACTTC.

This clonotype has a count of ten or more. The chain combines TRBV6-2 or TRBV6-3 with TRBJ2-7, with a weak D call TRBD2 (6 bases). Germline-derived CDR1 and CDR2 are MNHEY and SVGEGT. The V gene lost 3 bases and the J gene lost 7 bases, with 16 bases spanning the gap. The CDR3 runs 14 residues. This CDR3 reads CASSYRREQGEQYF. The CDR3 DNA reads as TGTGCCAGCAGTTATCGCCGGGAGCAAGGGGAGCAGTACTTC.

This clonotype has only a few counts. The chain employs TRBV6-5 and TRBJ2-1, with D unclear. With 2 bases removed from V and 0 bases from J, the gap between germline ends came to 5 bases. Germline CDR1 and CDR2: MNHEY and SVGAGI. This CDR3 comprises 14 residues. The CDR3 is CASSYESSYNEQFF. The CDR3 DNA sequence: TGTGCCAGCAGTTACGAAAGCTCCTACAATGAGCAGTTCTTC.

Concerning this clonotype itself: A much larger clone differs by one base, so this may be a read error. V and J are TRBV4-1 and TRBJ2-3; a possible D gene is TRBD2 (5 bases). Looked up from germline, CDR1 is MGHRA and CDR2 is YSYEKL. The CDR3 loop spans 15 amino acids. The CDR3 region is CASSQDSRVTDTRYF. The CDR3, as DNA: TGCGCCAGCAGCCAGGACTCGAGGGTAACAGATACGCGGTATTTT.